Listed here is a single TCR beta chain. Relative to the germline gene, one junction end is altered; a read error may explain this. This sample is drawn from a study of blood T cell repertoires in COVID-19. The CDR3 is 10 residues long. The germline V gene has CDR1 SSHAT and CDR2 FNYEAQ (reference sequence). Profiling relied on immunoSEQ multiplex PCR, and the TCRdb table lists in-frame clones only, not all of them. Counted here are 200,000 to 300,000 clones, 70% to 90% occurring once; the ten biggest clones make up roughly 3%. The V gene is TRBV7-7, the J gene TRBJ2-1; a possible D gene is TRBD2 (5 bases). Material for sequencing was peripheral blood. The clonotype comes from a man aged 18 to 29 with active or convalescent COVID-19. The CDR3 region has the DNA TGTGCTAGCACGGGGTTAGAGCAGTTCTTC. Its translation: CASTGLEQFF. Combining the CDR3 with reference TRBV7-7 and TRBJ2-1 gives the whole variable domain GAGVSQSPRYKVTKRGQDVTLRCDPISSHATLYWYQQALGQGPEFLTYFNYEAQPDKSGLPSDRFSAERPEGSISTLTIQRTEQRDSAMYRCASTGLEQFFGPGTRLTVL.